This T cell receptor beta chain was captured in a study of OX40 agonist ivuxolimab in advanced cancers. About the study: In this cohort, patients received ivuxolimab, an agonistic anti-OX40 (CD134) antibody. Study outcomes and limitations: Clonal expansion by week 6 occurred in CD4+ and CD8+ blood T cells (at 0.1 to 3.0 mg/kg). The mean number of expanded clones was higher in CD8+ T cells than in CD4+. Partial responders receiving 0.1-3.0 mg/kg showed among the lowest clonal expansion.

To note about this clone: Its antigen remains unidentified.

Data came from immunoSEQ multiplex PCR; TCRdb stores just in-frame clones and leaves some out. The data show about 61,000 clones, 90% seen once. Per the germline V gene, CDR1 is SQVTM and CDR2 is ANQGSEA. Deletions cut 3 bases from V and 4 bases from J, with 9 bases between. The CDR3 is 13 residues long. Here the sequenced sample was CD4+ or CD8+ T cells sorted from blood, taken in a trial of the OX40 agonist ivuxolimab. This sequence was found in an adult with an advanced solid tumor such as melanoma, head and neck, liver or kidney cancer. The V call is TRBV29-1, the J call TRBJ2-2; D gene unclear. The CDR3 region is CSVDIGATGELFF. For the CDR3, the DNA is TGCAGCGTTGACATAGGTGCCACCGGGGAGCTGTTTTTT.